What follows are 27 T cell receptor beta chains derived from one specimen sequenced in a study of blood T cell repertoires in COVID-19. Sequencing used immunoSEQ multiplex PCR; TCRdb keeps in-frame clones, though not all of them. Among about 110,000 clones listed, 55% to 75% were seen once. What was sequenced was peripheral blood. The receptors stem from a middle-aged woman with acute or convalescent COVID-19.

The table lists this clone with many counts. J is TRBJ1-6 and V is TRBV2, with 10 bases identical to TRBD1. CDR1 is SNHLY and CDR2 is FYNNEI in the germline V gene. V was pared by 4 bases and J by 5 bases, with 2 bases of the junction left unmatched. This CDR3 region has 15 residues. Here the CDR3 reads CASSGQGADNSPLHF. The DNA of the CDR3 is TGTGCCAGCAGTGGACAGGGGGCGGATAATTCACCCCTCCACTTT.

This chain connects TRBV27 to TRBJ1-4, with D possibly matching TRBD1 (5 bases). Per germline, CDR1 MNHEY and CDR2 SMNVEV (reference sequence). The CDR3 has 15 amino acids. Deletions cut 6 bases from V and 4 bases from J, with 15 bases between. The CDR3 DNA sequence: TGTGCCAGCAGATTGAACCGACAGTTTAATGAAAAACTGTTTTTT. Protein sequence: CASRLNRQFNEKLFF.

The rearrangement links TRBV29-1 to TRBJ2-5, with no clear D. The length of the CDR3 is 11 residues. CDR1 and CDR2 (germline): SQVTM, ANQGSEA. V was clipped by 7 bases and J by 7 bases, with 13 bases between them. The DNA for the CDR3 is TGCAGCGAGAGGATGTTGGGGACCCAGTACTTC. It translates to CSERMLGTQYF.

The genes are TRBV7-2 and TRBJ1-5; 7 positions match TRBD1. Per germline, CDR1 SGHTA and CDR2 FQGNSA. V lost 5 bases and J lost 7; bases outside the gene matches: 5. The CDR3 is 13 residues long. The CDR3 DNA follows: TGTGCCAGCAGCAAGACAGGGTCCCAGCCCCAGCATTTT. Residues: CASSKTGSQPQHF.

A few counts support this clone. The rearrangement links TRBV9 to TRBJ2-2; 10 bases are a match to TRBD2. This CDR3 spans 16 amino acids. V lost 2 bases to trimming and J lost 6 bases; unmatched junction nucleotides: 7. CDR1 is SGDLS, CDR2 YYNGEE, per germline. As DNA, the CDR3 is TGTGCCAGCAGCGTCCATAGCGGGGGGCCGTCCGGGGAGCTGTTTTTT. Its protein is CASSVHSGGPSGELFF.

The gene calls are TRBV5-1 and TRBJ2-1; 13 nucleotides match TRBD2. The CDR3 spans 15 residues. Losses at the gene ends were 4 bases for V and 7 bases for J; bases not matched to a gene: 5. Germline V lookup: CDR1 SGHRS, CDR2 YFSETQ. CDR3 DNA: TGCGCCAGCAGCGGGACTAGCGGGGCGGATAATGAGCAGTTCTTC. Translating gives CASSGTSGADNEQFF.

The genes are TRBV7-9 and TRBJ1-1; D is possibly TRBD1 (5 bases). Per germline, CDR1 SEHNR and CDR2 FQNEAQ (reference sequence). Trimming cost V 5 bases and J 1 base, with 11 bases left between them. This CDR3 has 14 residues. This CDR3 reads CASSPDSQNTEAFF. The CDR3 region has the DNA TGTGCCAGCAGCCCTGACAGCCAGAACACTGAAGCTTTCTTT. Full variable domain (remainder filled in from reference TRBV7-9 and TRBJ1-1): DTGVSQNPRHKITKRGQNVTFRCDPISEHNRLYWYRQTLGQGPEFLTYFQNEAQLEKSRLLSDRFSAERPKGSFSTLEIQRTEQGDSAMYLCASSPDSQNTEAFFGQGTRLTVV.

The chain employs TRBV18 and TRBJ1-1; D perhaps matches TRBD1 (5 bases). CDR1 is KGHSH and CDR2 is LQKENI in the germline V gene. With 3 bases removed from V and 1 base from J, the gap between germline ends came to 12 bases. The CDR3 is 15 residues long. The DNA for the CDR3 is TGTGCCAGCTCACCCCTAGGGGCAGAGAACACTGAAGCTTTCTTT. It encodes CASSPLGAENTEAFF.

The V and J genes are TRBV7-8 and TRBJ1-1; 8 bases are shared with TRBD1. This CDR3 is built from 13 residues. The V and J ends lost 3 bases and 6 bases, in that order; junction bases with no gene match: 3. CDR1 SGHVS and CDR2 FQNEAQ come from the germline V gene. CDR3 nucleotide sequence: TGTGCCAGCAGCTTCTACAGGGGGTCTGAAGCTTTCTTT. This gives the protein CASSFYRGSEAFF.

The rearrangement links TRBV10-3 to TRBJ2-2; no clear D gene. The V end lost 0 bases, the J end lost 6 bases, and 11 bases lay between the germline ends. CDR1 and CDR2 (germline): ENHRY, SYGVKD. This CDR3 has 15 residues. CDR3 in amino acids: CAISESKGEAGELFF. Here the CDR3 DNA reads TGTGCCATCAGTGAGTCGAAAGGAGAGGCCGGGGAGCTGTTTTTT.

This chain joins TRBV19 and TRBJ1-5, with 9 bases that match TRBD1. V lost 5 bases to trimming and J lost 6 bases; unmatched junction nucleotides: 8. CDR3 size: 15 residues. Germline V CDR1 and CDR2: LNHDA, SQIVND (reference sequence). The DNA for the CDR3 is TGTGCCAGTAGTTCGATGGGACAGGGAGGTCAGCCCCAGCATTTT. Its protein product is CASSSMGQGGQPQHF.

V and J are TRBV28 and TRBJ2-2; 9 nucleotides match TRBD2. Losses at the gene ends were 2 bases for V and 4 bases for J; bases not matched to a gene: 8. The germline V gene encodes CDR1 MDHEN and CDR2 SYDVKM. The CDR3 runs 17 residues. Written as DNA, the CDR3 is TGTGCCAGCAGTTTAGACTATAGCGGGGGCCTCACCGGGGAGCTGTTTTTT. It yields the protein CASSLDYSGGLTGELFF.

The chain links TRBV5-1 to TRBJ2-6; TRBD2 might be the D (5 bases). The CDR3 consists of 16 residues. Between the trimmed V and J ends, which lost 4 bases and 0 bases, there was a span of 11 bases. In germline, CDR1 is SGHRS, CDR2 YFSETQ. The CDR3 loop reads CASSALANSGANVLTF. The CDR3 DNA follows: TGCGCCAGCAGCGCCCTAGCCAACTCTGGGGCCAACGTCCTGACTTTC.

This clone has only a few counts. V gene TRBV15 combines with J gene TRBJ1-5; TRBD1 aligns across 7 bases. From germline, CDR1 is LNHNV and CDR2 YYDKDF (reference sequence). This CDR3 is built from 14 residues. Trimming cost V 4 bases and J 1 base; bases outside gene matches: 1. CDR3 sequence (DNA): TGTGCCACCAGCACAGGGGGAAGCAATCAGCCCCAGCATTTT. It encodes CATSTGGSNQPQHF.

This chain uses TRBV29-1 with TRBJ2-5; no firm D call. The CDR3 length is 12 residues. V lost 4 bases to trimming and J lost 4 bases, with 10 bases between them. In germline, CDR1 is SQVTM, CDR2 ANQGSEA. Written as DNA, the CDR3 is TGCAGCGTTGCAGGTTTGAGAGAGACCCAGTACTTC. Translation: CSVAGLRETQYF.

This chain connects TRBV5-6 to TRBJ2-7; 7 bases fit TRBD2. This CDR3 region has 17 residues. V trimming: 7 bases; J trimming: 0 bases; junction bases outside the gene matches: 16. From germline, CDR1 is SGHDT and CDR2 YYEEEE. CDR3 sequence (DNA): TGTGCCAGCCCTCGGGGGGTTCAGGAAAAAACCTCCTACGAGCAGTACTTC. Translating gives CASPRGVQEKTSYEQYF. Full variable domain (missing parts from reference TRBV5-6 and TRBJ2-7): DAGVTQSPTHLIKTRGQQVTLRCSPKSGHDTVSWYQQALGQGPQFIFQYYEEEERQRGNFPDRFSGHQFPNYSSELNVNALLLGDSALYLCASPRGVQEKTSYEQYFGPGTRLTVT.

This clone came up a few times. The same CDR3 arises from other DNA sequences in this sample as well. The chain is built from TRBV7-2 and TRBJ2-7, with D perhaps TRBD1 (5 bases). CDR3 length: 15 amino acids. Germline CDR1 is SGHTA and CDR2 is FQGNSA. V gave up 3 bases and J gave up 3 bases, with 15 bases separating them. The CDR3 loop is CASSFSGKGSYEQYF. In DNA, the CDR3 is TGTGCCAGCAGCTTCTCAGGGAAGGGAAGCTACGAGCAGTACTTC.

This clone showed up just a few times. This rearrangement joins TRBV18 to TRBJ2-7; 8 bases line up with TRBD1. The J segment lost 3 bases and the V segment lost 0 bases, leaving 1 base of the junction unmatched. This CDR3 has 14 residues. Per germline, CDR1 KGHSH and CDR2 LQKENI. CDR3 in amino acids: CASSPPTGVYEQYF. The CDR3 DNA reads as TGTGCCAGCTCACCACCGACAGGGGTCTACGAGCAGTACTTC.

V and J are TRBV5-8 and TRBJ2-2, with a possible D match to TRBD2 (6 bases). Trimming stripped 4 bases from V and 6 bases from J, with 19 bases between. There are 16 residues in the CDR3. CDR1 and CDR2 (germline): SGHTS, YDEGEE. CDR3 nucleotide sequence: TGTGCCAGCAGCCGAAACGGGGGATTTGTTTCCGGGGAGCTGTTTTTT. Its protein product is CASSRNGGFVSGELFF.

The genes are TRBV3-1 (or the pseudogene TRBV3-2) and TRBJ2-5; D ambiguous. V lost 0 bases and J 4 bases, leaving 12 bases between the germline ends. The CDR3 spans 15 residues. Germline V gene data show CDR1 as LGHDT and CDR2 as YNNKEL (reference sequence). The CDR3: CASSQELSDSETQYF. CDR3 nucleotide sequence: TGTGCCAGCAGCCAAGAGCTCAGCGATTCAGAGACCCAGTACTTC.

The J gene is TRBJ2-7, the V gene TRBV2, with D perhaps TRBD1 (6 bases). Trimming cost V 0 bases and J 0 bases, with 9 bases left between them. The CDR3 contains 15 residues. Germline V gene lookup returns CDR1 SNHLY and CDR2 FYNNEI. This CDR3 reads CASSEAGALSYEQYF. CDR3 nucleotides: TGTGCCAGCAGTGAAGCGGGGGCACTCTCCTACGAGCAGTACTTC.

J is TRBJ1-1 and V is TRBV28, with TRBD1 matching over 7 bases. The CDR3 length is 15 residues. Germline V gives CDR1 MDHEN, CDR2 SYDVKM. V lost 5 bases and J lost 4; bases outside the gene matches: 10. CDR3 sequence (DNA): TGTGCCAGCAGTCCGTCACAGGGGTGGGGCACTGAAGCTTTCTTT. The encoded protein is CASSPSQGWGTEAFF.

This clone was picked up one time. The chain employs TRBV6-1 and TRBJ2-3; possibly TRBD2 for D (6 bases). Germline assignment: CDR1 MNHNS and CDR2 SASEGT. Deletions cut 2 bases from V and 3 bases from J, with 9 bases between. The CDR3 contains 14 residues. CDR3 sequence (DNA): TGTGCCAGCAGTGAACGCCGGGGGACAGATACGCAGTATTTT. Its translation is CASSERRGTDTQYF.

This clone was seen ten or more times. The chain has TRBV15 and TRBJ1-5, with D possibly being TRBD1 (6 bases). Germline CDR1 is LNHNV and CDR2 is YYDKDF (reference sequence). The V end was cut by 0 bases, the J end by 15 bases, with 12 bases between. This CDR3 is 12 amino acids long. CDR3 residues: CATSRDTQGTHF. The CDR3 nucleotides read TGTGCCACCAGCAGAGATACCCAGGGGACGCATTTT.

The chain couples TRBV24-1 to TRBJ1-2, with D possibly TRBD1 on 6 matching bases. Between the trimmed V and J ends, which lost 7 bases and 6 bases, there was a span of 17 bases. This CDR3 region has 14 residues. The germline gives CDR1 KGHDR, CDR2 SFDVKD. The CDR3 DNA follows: TGTGCCACCAGCAGTACAGGGTATGGAGATGGCTACACCTTC. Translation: CATSSTGYGDGYTF.

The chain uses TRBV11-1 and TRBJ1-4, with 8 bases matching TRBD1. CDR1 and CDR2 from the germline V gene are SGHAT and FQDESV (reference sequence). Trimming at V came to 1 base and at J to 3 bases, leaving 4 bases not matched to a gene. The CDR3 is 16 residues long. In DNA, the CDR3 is TGTGCCAGCAGCTTAGGACAGGGGCAGGCTAATGAAAAACTGTTTTTT. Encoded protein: CASSLGQGQANEKLFF.

The CDR3 loop reads CASSRLLAGELFF. The CDR3 bases are TGTGCCAGCAGCCGCCTTCTAGCCGGGGAGCTGTTTTTT. The V call is TRBV27, the J call TRBJ2-2; D remains ambiguous. With 6 bases removed from V and 6 bases from J, the gap between germline ends came to 11 bases. The CDR3 is 13 residues long. Germline values: CDR1 MNHEY, CDR2 SMNVEV (reference sequence).